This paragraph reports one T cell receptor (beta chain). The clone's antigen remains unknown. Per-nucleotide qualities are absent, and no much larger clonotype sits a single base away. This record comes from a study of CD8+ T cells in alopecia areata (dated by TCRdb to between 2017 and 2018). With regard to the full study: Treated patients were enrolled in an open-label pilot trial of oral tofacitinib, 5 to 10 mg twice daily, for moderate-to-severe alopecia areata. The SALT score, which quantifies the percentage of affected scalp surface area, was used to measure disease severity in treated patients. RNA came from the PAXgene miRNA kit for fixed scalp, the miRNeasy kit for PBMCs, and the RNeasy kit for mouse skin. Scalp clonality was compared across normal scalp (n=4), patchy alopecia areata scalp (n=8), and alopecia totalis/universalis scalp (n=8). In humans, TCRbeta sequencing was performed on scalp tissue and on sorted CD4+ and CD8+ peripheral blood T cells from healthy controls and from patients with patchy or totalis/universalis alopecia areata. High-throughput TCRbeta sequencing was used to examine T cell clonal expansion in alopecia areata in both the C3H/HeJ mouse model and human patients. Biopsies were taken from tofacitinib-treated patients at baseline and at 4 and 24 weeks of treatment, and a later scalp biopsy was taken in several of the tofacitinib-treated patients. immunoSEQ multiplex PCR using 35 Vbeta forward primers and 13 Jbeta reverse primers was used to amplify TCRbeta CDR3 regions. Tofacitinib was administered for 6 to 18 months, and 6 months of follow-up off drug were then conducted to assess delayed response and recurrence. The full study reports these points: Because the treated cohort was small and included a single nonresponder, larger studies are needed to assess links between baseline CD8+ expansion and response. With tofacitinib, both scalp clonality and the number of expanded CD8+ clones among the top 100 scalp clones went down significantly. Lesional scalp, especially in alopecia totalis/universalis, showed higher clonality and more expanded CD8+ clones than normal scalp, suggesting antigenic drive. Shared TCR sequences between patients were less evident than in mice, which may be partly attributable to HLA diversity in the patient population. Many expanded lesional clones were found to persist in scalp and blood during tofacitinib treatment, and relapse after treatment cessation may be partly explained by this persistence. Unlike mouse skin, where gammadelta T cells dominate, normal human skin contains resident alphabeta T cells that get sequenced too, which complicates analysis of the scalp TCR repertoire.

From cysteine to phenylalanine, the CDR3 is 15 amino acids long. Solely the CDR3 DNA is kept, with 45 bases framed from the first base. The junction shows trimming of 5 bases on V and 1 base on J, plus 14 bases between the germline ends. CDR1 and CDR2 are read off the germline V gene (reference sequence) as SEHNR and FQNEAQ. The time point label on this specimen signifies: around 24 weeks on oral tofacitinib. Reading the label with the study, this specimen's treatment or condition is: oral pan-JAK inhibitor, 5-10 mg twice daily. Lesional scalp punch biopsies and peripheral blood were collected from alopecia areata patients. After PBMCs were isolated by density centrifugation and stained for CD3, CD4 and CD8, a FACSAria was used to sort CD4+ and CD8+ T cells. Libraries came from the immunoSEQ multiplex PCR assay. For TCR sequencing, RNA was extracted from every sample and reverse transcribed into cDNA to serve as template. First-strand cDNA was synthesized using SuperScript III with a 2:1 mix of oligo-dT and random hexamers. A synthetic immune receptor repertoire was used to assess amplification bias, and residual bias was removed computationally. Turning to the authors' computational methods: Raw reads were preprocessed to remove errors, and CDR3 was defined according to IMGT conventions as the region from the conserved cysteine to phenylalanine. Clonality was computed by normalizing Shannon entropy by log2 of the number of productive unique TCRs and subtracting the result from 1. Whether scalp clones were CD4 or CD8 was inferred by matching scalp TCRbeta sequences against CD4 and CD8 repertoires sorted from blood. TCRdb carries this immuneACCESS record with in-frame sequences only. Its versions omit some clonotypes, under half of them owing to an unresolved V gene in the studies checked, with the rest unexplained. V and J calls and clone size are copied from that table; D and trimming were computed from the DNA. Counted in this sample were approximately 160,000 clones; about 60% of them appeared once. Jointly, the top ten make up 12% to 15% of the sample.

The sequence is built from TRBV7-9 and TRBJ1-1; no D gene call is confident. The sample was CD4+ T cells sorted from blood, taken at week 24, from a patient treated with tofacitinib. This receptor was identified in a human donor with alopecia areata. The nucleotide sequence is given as TGTGCCAGCAGCCTTAACCCAAATTCGAACACTGAAGCTTTCTTT. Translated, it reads CASSLNPNSNTEAFF.